A single sample is the source of the 4 T cell receptor beta chains below, sequenced in a study of T cell repertoires in cytomegalovirus infection. These receptors are not linked to any known antigen. TCRdb itself ran the reads through MiXCR, one entry per CDR3 protein. The sample lists around 430,000 distinct CDR3 sequences, approximately 40% occurring once. Sample: cultured PBMCs, taken from culture after CMV antigen stimulation. All receptors come from a human donor in good health (CMV status not recorded). Some clones in this sample may be carry-over from other donors' samples.

In nucleotides, the CDR3 is TGCAGCGTTGGAGGAGTTGCGGGAGGCCGTCCTAGCACAGATACGCAGTATTTT. Encoded protein: CSVGGVAGGRPSTDTQYF. The chain is built from TRBV29-1 and TRBJ2-3; 8 nucleotides match TRBD2. This CDR3 comprises 18 residues. Germline V CDR1 and CDR2: SQVTM, ANQGSEA. Germline trimming cut 4 bases from V and 0 bases from J; bases unmatched to any gene: 15.

This clonotype has only one observation. The rearrangement links TRBV19 to TRBJ1-2; D may be TRBD1 (5 bases). Trimming shortened V by 3 bases and J by 9 bases, and 17 bases separated the two germline ends. CDR1 is LNHDA and CDR2 is SQIVND in the germline V gene (reference sequence). This CDR3 contains 14 residues. In nucleotides, the CDR3 is TGTGCCAGTAGTATTGAGGCAGGGAGGAGGAGCTACACCTTC. Translated: CASSIEAGRRSYTF. Supplemented by reference TRBV19 and TRBJ1-2, the full variable domain reads DGGITQSPKYLFRKEGQNVTLSCEQNLNHDAMYWYRQDPGQGLRLIYYSQIVNDFQKGDIAEGYSVSREKKESFPLTVTSAQKNPTAFYLCASSIEAGRRSYTFGSGTRLTVV.

The chain joins TRBV7-2 to TRBJ2-3; D is possibly TRBD2 (6 bases). V lost 8 bases to trimming and J lost 6 bases, with 15 bases between them. The CDR3 has 13 residues. Germline CDR1 SGHTA, CDR2 FQGNSA. CDR3 residues: CASRGGMADTQYF. CDR3 coding DNA: TGTGCCAGCCGTGGCGGGATGGCTGATACGCAGTATTTT.

The chain employs TRBV4-2 and TRBJ1-1; weak D call: TRBD1 (5 bases). CDR1 is LGHNA, CDR2 YNFKEQ, per germline. This CDR3 region has 15 residues. V was shortened by 0 bases and J by 5 bases, with 13 bases between the two germline ends. CDR3 bases: TGTGCCAGCAGCCAAGAATCGGGGGTTTCGACTGAAGCTTTCTTT. Amino acids: CASSQESGVSTEAFF.